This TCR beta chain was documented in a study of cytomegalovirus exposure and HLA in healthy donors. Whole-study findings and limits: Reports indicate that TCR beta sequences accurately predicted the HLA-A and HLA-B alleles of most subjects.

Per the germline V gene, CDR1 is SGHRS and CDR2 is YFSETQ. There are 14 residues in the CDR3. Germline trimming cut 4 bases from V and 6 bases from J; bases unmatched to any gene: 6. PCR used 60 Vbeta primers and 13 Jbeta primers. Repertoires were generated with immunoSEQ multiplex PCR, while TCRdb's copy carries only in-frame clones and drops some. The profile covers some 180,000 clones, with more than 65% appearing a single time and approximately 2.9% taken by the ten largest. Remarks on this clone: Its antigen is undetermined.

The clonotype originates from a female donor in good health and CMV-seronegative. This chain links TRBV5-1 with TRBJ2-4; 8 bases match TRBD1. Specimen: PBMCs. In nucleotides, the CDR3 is TGCGCCAGCAGCCTACGGACAGGGCTAAACATTCAGTACTTC. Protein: CASSLRTGLNIQYF.